A selection of T cell receptor beta chains follows, all from one sample in a study of circulating CD8 cells and anti-PD-1 response in melanoma. TCRdb reprocessed the reads via MiXCR and lists one record per CDR3 protein. The data show about 140 distinct CDR3 sequences, with just under 20% seen just once and about 80% held by the top ten. The sequences come from CD8+ T cells from PBMCs, collected at baseline or after one month of anti-PD-1 therapy (not recorded which). These receptor sequences come from a human donor with melanoma. CDR3s leave out the opening cysteine and the closing phenylalanine or tryptophan. The order of the fields is V gene, J gene, CDR3 protein.

>TRBV19|TRBJ2-7
ASSMAQGNHGQY
>TRBV7-2|TRBJ2-3
ASSLDPSGSLTDTQY
>TRBV5-1|TRBJ2-1
ASSFTTAPSYNEQF
>TRBV28|TRBJ2-1
ASGPRLAALESYNEQF
>TRBV20-1|TRBJ2-7
SAPGQGFSYEQY
>TRBV20-1|TRBJ2-3
SARPPGLAGGTTSTDTQY
>TRBV27|TRBJ2-1
ASSPTTAAEQF
>TRBV7-6|TRBJ2-1
ASSLDGHNEQF
>TRBV7-3|TRBJ2-3
ASSEAGGPGGTQY
>TRBV20-1|TRBJ2-7
SAEHLRGSSYEQY
>TRBV2|TRBJ1-1
ASSGLRTRTMNTEAF
>TRBV28|TRBJ1-1
ASTLRGYYPEAF
>TRBV24-1|TRBJ2-1
ATSDLRGGEQF
>TRBV2|TRBJ2-3
ASSEGDRSHASPDTQY
>TRBV27|TRBJ2-1
ASSFTVGGEQF
>TRBV28|TRBJ2-7
ASSPTPKPDRITLD
>TRBV28|TRBJ2-7
ASSHSSYEQY
>TRBV6-4|TRBJ2-2
ASSDGTNTGELF
>TRBV27|TRBJ2-7
ASSPTVAAEQY
>TRBV2|TRBJ2-7
ASRASERSSYEQY
>TRBV27|TRBJ2-5
ASSEGLAGLLETQY
>TRBV5-8|TRBJ1-5
ASSIQGYSNQPQH
>TRBV19|TRBJ2-7
ASTPTGGIYEQY
>TRBV29-1|TRBJ2-7
SVEGPGNYEQY
>TRBV29-1|TRBJ1-1
SVEGQGGTEAF
>TRBV27|TRBJ2-5
ASSQGLAGLEETQY
>TRBV7-3|TRBJ2-1
ASSRLAGGTDEQF
>TRBV27|TRBJ2-5
ASSLGSGFATQY
>TRBV5-4|TRBJ2-4
ASSSRDYLAKNIQY
>TRBV25-1|TRBJ2-6
ASRAGLFTKSGANVLT
>TRBV14|TRBJ2-7
ASSLLDKKIAYEQY
>TRBV19|TRBJ2-1
ASSKTGWNEQF
>TRBV12-3/TRBV12-4|TRBJ2-2
ASRFQRSEREGMTGELF
>TRBV25-1|TRBJ1-1
ASSELGGTEAF
>TRBV28|TRBJ2-2
ASTNQTSMYLCASSFRGTGELF
>TRBV20-1|TRBJ1-3
SARDQARSGNTIY
>TRBV29-1|TRBJ2-5
SVEKEAGGETQY
>TRBV7-3|TRBJ2-3
ASSRLALSTDTQY
>TRBV20-1|TRBJ2-7
SPRGRRDRGDYEQY
>TRBV4-1|TRBJ2-2
ASSTPDRTGELF